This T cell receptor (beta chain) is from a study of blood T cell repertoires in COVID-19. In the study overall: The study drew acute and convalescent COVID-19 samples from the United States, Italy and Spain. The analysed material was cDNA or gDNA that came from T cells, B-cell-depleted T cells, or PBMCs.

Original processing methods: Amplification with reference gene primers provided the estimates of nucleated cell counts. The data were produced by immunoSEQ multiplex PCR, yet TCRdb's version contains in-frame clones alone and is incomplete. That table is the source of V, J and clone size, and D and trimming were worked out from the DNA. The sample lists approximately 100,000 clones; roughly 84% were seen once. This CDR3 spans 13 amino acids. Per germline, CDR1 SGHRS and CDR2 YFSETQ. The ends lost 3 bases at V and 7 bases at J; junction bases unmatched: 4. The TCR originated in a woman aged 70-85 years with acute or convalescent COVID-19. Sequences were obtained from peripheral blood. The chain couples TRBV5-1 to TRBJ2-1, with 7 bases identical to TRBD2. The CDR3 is CASSWTRSNEQFF. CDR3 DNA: TGCGCCAGCAGCTGGACTAGGTCAAATGAGCAGTTCTTC.